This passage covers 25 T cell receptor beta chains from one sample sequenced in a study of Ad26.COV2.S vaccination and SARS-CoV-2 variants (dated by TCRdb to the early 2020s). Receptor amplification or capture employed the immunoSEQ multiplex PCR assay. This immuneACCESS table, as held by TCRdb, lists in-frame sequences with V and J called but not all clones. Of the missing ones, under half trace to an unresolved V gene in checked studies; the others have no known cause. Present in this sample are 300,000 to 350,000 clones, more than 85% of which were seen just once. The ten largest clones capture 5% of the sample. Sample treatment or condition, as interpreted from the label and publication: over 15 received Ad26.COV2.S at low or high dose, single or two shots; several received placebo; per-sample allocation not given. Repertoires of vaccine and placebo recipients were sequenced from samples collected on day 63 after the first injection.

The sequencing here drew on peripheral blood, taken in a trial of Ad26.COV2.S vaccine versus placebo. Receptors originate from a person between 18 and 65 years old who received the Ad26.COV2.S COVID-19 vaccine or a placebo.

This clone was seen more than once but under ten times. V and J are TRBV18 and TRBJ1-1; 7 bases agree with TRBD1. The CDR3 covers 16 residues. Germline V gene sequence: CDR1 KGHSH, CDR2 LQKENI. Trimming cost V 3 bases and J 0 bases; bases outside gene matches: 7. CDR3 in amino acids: CASSPFGGTVNTEAFF. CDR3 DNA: TGTGCCAGCTCACCCTTCGGCGGGACAGTGAACACTGAAGCTTTCTTT.

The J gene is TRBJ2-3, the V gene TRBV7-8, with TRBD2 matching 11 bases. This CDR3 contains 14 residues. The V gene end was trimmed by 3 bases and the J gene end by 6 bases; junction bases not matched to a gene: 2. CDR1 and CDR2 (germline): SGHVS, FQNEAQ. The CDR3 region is CASSFSGREDTQYF. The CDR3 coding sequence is TGTGCCAGCAGCTTTAGCGGGAGGGAGGATACGCAGTATTTT.

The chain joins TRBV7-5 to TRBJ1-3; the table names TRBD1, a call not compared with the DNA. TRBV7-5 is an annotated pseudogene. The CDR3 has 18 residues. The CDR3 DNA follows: TGTGCCAGAAGCTTATCCCACATGACAGGGGGCGATGGAAACACCATATATTTT. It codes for CARSLSHMTGGDGNTIYF.

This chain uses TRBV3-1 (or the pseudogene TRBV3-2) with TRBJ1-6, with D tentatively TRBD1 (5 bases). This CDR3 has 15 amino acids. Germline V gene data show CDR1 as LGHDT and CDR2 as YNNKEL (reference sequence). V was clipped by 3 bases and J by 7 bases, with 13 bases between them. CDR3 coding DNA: TGTGCCAGCAGCCAGGGGGGAACCGCCAATTCACCCCTCCACTTT. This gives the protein CASSQGGTANSPLHF.

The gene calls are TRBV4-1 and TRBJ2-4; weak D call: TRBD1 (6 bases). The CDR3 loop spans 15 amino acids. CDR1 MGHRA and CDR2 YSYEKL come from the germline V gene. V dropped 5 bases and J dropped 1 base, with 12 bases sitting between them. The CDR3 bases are TGCGCCAGCAGCTCGGACAGTCAGGCCAAAAACATTCAGTACTTC. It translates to CASSSDSQAKNIQYF.

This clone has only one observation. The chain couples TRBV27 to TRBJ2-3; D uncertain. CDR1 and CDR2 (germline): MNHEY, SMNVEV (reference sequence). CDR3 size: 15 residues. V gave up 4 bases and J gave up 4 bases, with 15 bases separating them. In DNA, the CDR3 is TGTGCCAGCAGTTCACAGACATCCTACGCAGATACGCAGTATTTT. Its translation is CASSSQTSYADTQYF.

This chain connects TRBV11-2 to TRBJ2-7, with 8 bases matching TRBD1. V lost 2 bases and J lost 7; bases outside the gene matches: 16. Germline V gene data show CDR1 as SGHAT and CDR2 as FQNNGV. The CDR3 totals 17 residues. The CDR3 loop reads CASSLSRTGITFREQYF. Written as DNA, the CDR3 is TGTGCCAGCAGCTTATCGCGGACAGGGATAACCTTTCGGGAGCAGTACTTC.

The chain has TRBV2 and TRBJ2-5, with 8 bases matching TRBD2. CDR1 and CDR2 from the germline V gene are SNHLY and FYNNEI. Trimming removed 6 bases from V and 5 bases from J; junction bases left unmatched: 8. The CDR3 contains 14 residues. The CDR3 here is CASRDRTSLETQYF. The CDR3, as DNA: TGTGCCAGCAGGGATCGGACTAGCTTGGAGACCCAGTACTTC.

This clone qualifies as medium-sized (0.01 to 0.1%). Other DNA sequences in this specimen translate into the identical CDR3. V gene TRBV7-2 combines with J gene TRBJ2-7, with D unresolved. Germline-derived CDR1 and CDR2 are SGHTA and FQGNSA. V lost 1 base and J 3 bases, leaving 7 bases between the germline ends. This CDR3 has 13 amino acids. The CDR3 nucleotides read TGTGCCAGCAGCTTAGGAGTTAGCTACGAGCAGTACTTC. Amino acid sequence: CASSLGVSYEQYF.

As DNA, the CDR3 is TGTGCCAGCAGCTTAGCTCCCGAAAGGAACAATGAGCAGTTCTTC. Amino acids: CASSLAPERNNEQFF. The chain carries TRBV7-8 and TRBJ2-1; no reliable D call. Trimming removed 0 bases at V and 5 bases at J, with 11 bases between. The CDR3 length is 15 residues. Germline V gives CDR1 SGHVS, CDR2 FQNEAQ. The full variable domain, rest sourced from reference TRBV7-8 and TRBJ2-1, is GAGVSQSPRYKVAKRGQDVALRCDPISGHVSLFWYQQALGQGPEFLTYFQNEAQLDKSGLPSDRFFAERPEGSVSTLKIQRTQQEDSAVYLCASSLAPERNNEQFFGPGTRLTVL.

CDR3 bases: TGTGCCAGCAGCTTGGGGCGGGTTGGTGAAAAACTGTTTTTT. This encodes CASSLGRVGEKLFF. V is TRBV14 and J is TRBJ1-4; D perhaps matches TRBD1 (5 bases). The CDR3 length is 14 residues. Trimming cost V 5 bases and J 7 bases, with 14 bases left between them. From germline, CDR1 is SGHDN and CDR2 FVKESK.

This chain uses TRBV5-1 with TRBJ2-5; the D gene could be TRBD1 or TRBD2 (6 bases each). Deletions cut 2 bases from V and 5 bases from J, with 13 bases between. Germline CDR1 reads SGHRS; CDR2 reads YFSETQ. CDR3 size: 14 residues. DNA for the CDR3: TGCGCCAGCAGCTTATACGGGGGCCGGGAGACCCAGTACTTC. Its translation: CASSLYGGRETQYF.

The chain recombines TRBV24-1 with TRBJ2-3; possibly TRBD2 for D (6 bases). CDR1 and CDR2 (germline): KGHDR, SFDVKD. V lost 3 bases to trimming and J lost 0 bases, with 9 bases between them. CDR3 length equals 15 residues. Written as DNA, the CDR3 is TGTGCCACCAGTGATAGGCGGGATAGCACAGATACGCAGTATTTT. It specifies CATSDRRDSTDTQYF.

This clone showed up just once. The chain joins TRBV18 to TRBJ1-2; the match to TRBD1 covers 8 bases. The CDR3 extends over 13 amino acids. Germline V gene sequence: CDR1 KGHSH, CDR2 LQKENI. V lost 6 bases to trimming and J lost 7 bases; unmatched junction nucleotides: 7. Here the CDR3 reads CASSPGGASGYTF. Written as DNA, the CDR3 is TGTGCCAGCTCCCCAGGGGGCGCGAGTGGCTACACCTTC.

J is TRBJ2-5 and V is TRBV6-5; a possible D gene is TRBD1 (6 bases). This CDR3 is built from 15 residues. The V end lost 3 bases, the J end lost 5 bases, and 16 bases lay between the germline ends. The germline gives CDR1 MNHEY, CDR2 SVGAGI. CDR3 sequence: CASSYFAGDGETQYF. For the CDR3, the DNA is TGTGCCAGCAGTTATTTTGCAGGGGATGGCGAGACCCAGTACTTC.

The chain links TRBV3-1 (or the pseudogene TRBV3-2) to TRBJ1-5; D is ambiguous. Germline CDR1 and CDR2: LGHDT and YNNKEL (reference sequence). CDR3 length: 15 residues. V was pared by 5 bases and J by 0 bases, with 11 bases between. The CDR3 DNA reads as TGTGCCAGCAGCGACACCCGATATAGCAATCAGCCCCAGCATTTT. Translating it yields CASSDTRYSNQPQHF.

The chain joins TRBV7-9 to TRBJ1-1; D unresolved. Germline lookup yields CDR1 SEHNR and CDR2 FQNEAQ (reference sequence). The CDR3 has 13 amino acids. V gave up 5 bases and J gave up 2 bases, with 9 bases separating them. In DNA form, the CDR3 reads TGTGCCAGCAGCACTGCCGGTAACACTGAAGCTTTCTTT. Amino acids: CASSTAGNTEAFF.

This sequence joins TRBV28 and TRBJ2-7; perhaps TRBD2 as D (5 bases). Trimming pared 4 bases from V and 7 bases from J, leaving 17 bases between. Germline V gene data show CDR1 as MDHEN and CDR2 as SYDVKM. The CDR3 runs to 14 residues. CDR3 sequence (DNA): TGTGCCAGCAGTTCCCACGGCCCCTCGGGGGAGCAGTACTTC. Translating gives CASSSHGPSGEQYF.

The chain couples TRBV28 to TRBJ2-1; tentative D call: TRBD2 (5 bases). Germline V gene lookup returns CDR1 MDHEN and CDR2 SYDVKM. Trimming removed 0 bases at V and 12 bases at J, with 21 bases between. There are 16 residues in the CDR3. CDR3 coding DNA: TGTGCCAGCAGTTTATGGAGTCGGAACATACCTGGAGGGCAGTTCTTC. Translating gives CASSLWSRNIPGGQFF.

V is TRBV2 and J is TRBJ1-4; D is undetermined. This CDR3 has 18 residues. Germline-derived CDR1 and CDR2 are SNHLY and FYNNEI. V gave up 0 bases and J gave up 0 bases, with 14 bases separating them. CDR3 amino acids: CASSEALLNRATNEKLFF. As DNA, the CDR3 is TGTGCCAGCAGTGAAGCGCTTCTCAACAGAGCAACTAATGAAAAACTGTTTTTT.

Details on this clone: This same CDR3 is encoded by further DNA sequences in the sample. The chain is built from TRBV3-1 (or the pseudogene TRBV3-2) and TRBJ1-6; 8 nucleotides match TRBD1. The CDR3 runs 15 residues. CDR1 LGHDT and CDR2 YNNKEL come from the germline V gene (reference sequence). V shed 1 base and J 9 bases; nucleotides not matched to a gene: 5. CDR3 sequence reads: CASSQGGQGRSPLHF. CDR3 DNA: TGTGCCAGCAGCCAAGGAGGACAGGGTCGTTCACCCCTCCACTTT.

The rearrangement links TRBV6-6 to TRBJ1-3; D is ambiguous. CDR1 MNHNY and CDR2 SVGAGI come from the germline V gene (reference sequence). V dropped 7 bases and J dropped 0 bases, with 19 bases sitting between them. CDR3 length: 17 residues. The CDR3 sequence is CASTRIQRFSSGNTIYF. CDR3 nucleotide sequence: TGTGCCAGCACTCGTATACAACGGTTTAGCTCTGGAAACACCATATATTTT.

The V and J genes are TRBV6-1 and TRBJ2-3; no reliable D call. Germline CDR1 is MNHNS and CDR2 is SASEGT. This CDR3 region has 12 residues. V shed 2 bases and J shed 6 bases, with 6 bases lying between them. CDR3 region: CASSEFRDTQYF. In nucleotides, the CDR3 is TGTGCCAGCAGTGAATTCAGGGATACGCAGTATTTT.

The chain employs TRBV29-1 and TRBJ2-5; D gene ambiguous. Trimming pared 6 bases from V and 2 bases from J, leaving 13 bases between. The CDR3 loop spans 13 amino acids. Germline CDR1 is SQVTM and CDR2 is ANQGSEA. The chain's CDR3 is CSVAPGSQETQYF. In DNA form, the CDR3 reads TGCAGCGTAGCACCGGGTTCACAAGAGACCCAGTACTTC.

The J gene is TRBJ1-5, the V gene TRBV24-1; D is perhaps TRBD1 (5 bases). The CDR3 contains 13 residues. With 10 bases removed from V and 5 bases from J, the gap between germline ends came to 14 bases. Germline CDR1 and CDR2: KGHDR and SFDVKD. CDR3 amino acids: CATAGGDHQPQHF. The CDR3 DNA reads TGTGCCACTGCGGGGGGGGACCATCAGCCCCAGCATTTT.